A selection of T cell receptor beta chains follows, all from one sample in a study of T cells after yellow fever vaccination. From the 5' RACE reads, TCRdb called clonotypes with MiXCR, one entry per CDR3 protein. The table shows approximately 160,000 distinct CDR3 sequences, with approximately 10% occurring only once. This specimen consisted of CD8+ T cells sorted from PBMCs, obtained 45 days after the yellow fever booster vaccination. The receptor set was obtained from a man between 18 and 29 years old who received the YFV17D yellow fever vaccine. CDR3s include the opening cysteine and the closing phenylalanine or tryptophan. The D gene is left open where the match is weak. Rows give clone size only sometimes, using once, few, many, or a class for an expanded clone.

>TRBD2|TRBV10-3|few|TRBJ2-7
CAISGGLAGAPPFYEQYF
TGTGCCATCAGTGGAGGGCTAGCGGGGGCCCCCCCTTTCTACGAGCAGTACTTC
>-|TRBV4-2|-|TRBJ2-2
CASSQGASPTGELFF
TGTGCCAGCAGCCAAGGGGCTAGCCCCACCGGGGAGCTGTTTTTT
>TRBD2|TRBV29-1|few|TRBJ2-1
CSGRGTEAYNEQFF
TGCAGCGGGCGGGGGACTGAGGCCTACAATGAGCAGTTCTTC
>-|TRBV5-8|-|TRBJ1-1
CASSFGVPRTVNTEAFF
TGTGCCAGCAGCTTTGGAGTCCCCCGGACGGTGAACACTGAAGCTTTCTTT
>-|TRBV6-5|few|TRBJ2-5
CASQNRAFSQETQYF
TGTGCCAGCCAAAACAGGGCCTTCTCCCAAGAGACCCAGTACTTC
>TRBD1|TRBV5-1|-|TRBJ2-7
CASSITADRPAYEQYF
TGCGCCAGCAGCATAACGGCGGACAGGCCCGCCTACGAGCAGTACTTC
>-|TRBV6-1|many|TRBJ2-2
CASSRRGEAGGELFF
TGTGCCAGCAGCCGTCGCGGAGAAGCGGGCGGGGAGCTGTTTTTT
>-|TRBV4-3|few|TRBJ2-2
CASSQDRINTGELFF
TGCGCCAGCAGCCAAGACAGGATAAACACCGGGGAGCTGTTTTTT
>-|TRBV5-5|few|TRBJ2-7
CASSFPRADYEQYF
TGTGCCAGCAGCTTTCCGAGGGCCGATTACGAGCAGTACTTC
>TRBD2|TRBV12-3/TRBV12-4|many|TRBJ2-1
CASSPTSGGGEQFF
TGTGCCAGCAGTCCGACTAGCGGGGGTGGTGAGCAGTTCTTC
>-|TRBV5-1|-|TRBJ2-5
CASSLERAGRPQYF
TGCGCCAGCAGCTTGGAACGGGCCGGACGCCCGCAGTACTTC
>-|TRBV19|few|TRBJ2-2
CASSIISGTGELFF
TGTGCCAGTAGTATTATATCGGGGACCGGGGAGCTGTTTTTT
>-|TRBV27|-|TRBJ1-1
CASSLPGARAEAFF
TGTGCCAGCAGTCTGCCGGGGGCGCGGGCTGAAGCTTTCTTT
>-|TRBV20-1|many|TRBJ2-1
CSATQRTDSYNEQFF
TGCAGTGCTACCCAGAGGACGGACTCCTACAATGAGCAGTTCTTC
>-|TRBV7-9|-|TRBJ1-3
CASSRGPDSGNTIYF
TGTGCCAGCAGCCGGGGACCGGACTCTGGAAACACCATATATTTT